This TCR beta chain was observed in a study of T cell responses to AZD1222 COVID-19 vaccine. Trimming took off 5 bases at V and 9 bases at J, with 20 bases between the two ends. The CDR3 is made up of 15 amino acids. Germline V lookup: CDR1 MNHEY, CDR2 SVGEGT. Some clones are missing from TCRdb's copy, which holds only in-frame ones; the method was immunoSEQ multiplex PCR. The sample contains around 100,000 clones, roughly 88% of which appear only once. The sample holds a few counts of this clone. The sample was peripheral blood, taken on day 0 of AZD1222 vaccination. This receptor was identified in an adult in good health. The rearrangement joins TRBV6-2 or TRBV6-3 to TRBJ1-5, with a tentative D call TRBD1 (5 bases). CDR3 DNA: TGTGCCAGCAGTCAACTACGGGGGAGAGTAAGGCCCCAGCATTTT. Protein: CASSQLRGRVRPQHF.